This TCR beta chain was retrieved from a study of blood T cell repertoires in COVID-19. Study-level background: Samples representing acute and convalescent COVID-19 were sourced from the United States, Italy and Spain.

The CDR3 sequence is 14 residues long. Trimming removed 0 bases from V and 7 bases from J, with 12 bases in between. Germline V lookup: CDR1 GTSNPN, CDR2 SVGIG (reference sequence). This clone was counted only a few times. Which cohort a participant joined came from the clinical history participants gave. In the original workflow: Nucleated cell counts were estimated from reference gene primer amplification. Some clones are missing from TCRdb's copy, which holds only in-frame ones; the method was immunoSEQ multiplex PCR. V, J and clone size are those of that table, while D and trimming were read from the DNA. The profile shows roughly 250,000 clones, about 90% of them singletons.

The sequence derives from a woman between 40 and 50 years old with acute COVID-19. Sequencing was performed on PBMCs or T cells enriched from blood (not recorded which). The V call is TRBV30, the J call TRBJ1-4, with a possible D match to TRBD1 (6 bases). CDR3 protein: CAWSVRGGGEKLFF. In DNA form, the CDR3 reads TGTGCCTGGAGTGTACGGGGAGGGGGTGAAAAACTGTTTTTT.